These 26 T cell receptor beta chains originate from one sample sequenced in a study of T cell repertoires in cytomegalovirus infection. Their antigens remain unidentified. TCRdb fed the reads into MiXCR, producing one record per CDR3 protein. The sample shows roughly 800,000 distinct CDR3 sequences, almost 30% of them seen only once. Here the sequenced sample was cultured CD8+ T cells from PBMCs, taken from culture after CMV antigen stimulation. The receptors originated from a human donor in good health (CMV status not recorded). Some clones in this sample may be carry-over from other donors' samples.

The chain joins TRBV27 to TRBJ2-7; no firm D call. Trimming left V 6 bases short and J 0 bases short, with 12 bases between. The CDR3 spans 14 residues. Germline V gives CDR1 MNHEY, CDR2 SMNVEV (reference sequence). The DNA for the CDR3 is TGTGCCAGCAGCGCCTGGGCCTCCTCCTACGAGCAGTACTTC. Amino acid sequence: CASSAWASSYEQYF.

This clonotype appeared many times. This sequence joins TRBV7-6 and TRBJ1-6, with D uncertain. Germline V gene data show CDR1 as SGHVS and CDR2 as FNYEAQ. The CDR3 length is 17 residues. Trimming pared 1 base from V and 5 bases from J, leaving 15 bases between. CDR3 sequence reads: CASSLVAETTDNSPLHF. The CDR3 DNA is TGTGCCAGCAGCTTAGTCGCTGAGACGACCGATAATTCACCCCTCCACTTT. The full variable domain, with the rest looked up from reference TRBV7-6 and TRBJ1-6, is GAGVSQSPRYKVTKRGQDVALRCDPISGHVSLYWYRQALGQGPEFLTYFNYEAQQDKSGLPNDRFSAERPEGSISTLTIQRTEQRDSAMYRCASSLVAETTDNSPLHFGNGTRLTVT.

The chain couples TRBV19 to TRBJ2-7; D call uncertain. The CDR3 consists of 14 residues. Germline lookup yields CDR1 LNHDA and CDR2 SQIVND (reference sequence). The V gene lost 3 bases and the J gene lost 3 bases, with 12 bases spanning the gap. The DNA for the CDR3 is TGTGCCAGTAGTATTTCCGCGGCGGACTACGAGCAGTACTTC. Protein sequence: CASSISAADYEQYF.

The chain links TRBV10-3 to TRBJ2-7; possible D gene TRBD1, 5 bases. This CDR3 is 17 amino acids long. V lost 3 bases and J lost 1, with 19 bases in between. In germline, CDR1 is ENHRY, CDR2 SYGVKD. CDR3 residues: CAISEWRQLGDSYEQYV. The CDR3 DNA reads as TGTGCCATCAGTGAATGGCGACAGCTCGGAGATTCCTACGAGCAGTACGTC.

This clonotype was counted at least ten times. The CDR3 loop reads CASSLIQGYTEAFF. CDR3 in DNA: TGTGCCAGCAGCCTTATACAGGGATACACTGAAGCTTTCTTT. This chain joins TRBV7-2 and TRBJ1-1; D might be TRBD1 (6 bases). CDR3 length: 14 amino acids. Germline V gives CDR1 SGHTA, CDR2 FQGNSA. The ends were cut back, 5 bases at V and 3 bases at J, with 13 bases in the middle. Filled out from reference TRBV7-2 and TRBJ1-1, the complete variable domain reads GAGVSQSPSNKVTEKGKDVELRCDPISGHTALYWYRQSLGQGLEFLIYFQGNSAPDKSGLPSDRFSAERTGGSVSTLTIQRTQQEDSAVYLCASSLIQGYTEAFFGQGTRLTVV.

CDR3 nucleotides: TGTGCCAGCAGTACAGCGTGGAGGGAGACCCAGTACTTC. It is translated as CASSTAWRETQYF. This sequence joins TRBV12-3 or TRBV12-4 and TRBJ2-5; tentative D call: TRBD2 (5 bases). CDR3 size: 13 residues. V lost 5 bases and J 5 bases, leaving 12 bases between the germline ends.

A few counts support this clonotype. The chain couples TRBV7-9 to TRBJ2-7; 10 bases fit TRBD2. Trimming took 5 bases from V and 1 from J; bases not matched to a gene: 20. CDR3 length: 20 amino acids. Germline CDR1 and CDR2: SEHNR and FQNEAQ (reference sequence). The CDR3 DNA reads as TGTGCCAGCAGCGCCCGGACAGGGCAGTCCCTTAGCGGGGGGTCCTACGAGCAGTACTTC. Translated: CASSARTGQSLSGGSYEQYF.

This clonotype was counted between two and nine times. CDR3 DNA: TGTGCCAGCAGCTTAGGTCAGGGGGTATCCTACGAGCAGTACGTC. It is translated as CASSLGQGVSYEQYV. The chain recombines TRBV7-9 with TRBJ2-7, with 7 bases matching TRBD1. With 1 base clipped from V and 1 base from J, the junction kept 4 bases outside the gene matches. Germline values: CDR1 SEHNR, CDR2 FQNEAQ (reference sequence). This CDR3 is built from 15 residues.

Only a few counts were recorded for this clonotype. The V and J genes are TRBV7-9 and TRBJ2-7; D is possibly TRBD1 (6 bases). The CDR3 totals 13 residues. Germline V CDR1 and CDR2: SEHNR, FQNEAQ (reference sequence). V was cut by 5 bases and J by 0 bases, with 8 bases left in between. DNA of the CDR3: TGTGCCAGCAGCCGGGACACCTCCTACGAGCAGTACGTC. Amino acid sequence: CASSRDTSYEQYV.

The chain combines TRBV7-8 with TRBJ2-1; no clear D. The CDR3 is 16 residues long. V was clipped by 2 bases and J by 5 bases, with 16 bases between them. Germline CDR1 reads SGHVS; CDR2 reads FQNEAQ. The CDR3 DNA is TGTGCCAGCAGCTTAAAAGTCTATCCACCCGACAATGAGCAGTTCTTC. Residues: CASSLKVYPPDNEQFF.

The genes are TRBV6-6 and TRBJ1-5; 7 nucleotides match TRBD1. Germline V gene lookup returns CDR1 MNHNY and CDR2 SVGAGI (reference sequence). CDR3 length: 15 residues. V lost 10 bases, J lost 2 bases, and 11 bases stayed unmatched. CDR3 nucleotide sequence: TGTGCCACGGGAGGGGGCATGGGGGGCAATCAGCCCCAGCATTTT. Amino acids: CATGGGMGGNQPQHF.

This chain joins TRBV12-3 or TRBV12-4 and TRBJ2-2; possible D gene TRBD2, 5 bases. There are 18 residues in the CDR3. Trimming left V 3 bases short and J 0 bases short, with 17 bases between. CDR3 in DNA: TGTGCCAGCAGTTTGGGGATGGGCGGGCACCCGAACACCGGGGAGCTGTTTTTT. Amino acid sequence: CASSLGMGGHPNTGELFF.

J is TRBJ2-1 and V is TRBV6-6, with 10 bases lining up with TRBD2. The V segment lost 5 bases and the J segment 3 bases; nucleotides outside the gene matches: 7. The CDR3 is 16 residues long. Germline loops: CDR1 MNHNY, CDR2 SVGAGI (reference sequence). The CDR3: CASSRIAGGIYNEQFF. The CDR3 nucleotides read TGTGCCAGCAGTCGTATAGCGGGGGGTATCTACAATGAGCAGTTCTTC.

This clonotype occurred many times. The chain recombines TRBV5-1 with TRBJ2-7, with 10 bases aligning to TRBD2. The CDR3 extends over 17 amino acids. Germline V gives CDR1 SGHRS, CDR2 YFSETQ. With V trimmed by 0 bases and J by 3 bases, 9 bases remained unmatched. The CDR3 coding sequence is TGCGCCAGCAGCTTGGCCCCCAGCGGGGGGGCGGACTACGAGCAGTACTTC. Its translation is CASSLAPSGGADYEQYF.

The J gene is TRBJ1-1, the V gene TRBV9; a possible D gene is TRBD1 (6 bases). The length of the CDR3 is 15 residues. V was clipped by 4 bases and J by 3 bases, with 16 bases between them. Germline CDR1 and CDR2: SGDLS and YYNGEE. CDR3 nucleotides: TGTGCCAGCAGCCCCCAAAGGGGGAAGGACACTGAAGCTTTCTTT. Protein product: CASSPQRGKDTEAFF.

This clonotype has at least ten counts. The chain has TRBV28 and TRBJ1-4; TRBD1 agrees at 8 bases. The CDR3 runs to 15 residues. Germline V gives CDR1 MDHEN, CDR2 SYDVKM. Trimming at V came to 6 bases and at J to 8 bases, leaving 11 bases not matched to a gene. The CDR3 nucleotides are TGTGCCAGCAGCCCCCCGGGACAGGCTCGGGAAAAACTGTTTTTT. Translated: CASSPPGQAREKLFF.

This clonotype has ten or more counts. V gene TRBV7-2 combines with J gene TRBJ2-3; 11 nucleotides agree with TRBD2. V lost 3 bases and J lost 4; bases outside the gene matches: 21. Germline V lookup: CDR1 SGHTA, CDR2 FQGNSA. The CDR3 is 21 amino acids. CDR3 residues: CASSFSRGASGGPTLPDTQYF. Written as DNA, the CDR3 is TGTGCCAGCAGCTTCAGCCGCGGTGCTAGCGGGGGGCCCACATTACCAGATACGCAGTATTTT. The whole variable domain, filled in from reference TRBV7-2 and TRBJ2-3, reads GAGVSQSPSNKVTEKGKDVELRCDPISGHTALYWYRQSLGQGLEFLIYFQGNSAPDKSGLPSDRFSAERTGGSVSTLTIQRTQQEDSAVYLCASSFSRGASGGPTLPDTQYFGPGTRLTVL.

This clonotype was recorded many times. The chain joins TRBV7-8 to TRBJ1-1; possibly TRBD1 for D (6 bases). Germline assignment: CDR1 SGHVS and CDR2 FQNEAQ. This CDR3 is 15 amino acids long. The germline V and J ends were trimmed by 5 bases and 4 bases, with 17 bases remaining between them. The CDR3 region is CASSAEGGWGTEAFF. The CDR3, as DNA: TGTGCCAGCAGCGCCGAAGGGGGGTGGGGCACTGAAGCTTTCTTT. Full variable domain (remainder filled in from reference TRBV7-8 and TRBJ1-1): GAGVSQSPRYKVAKRGQDVALRCDPISGHVSLFWYQQALGQGPEFLTYFQNEAQLDKSGLPSDRFFAERPEGSVSTLKIQRTQQEDSAVYLCASSAEGGWGTEAFFGQGTRLTVV.

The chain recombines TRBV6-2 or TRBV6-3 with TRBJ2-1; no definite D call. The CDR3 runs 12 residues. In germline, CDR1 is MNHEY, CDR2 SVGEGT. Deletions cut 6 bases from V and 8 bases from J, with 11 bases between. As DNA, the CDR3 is TGTGCCAGCAGCCACAGCTTGGATGAGCAGTTCTTC. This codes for CASSHSLDEQFF.

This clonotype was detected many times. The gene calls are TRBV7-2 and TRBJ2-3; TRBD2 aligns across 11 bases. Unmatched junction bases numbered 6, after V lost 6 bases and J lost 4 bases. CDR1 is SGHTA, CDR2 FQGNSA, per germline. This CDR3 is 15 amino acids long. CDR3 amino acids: CASSNSGGGSDTQYF. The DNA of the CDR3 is TGTGCCAGCAGTAATAGCGGGGGGGGGTCAGATACGCAGTATTTT.

CDR3 bases: TGTGCCAGCAGTTTGGCGGGGGTAGCGCAAGATACGCAGTATTTT. Translation gives CASSLAGVAQDTQYF. The V call is TRBV12-3 or TRBV12-4, the J call TRBJ2-3; 7 nucleotides align to TRBD2. V lost 3 bases, J lost 5 bases, and 8 bases stayed unmatched. The CDR3 is made up of 15 amino acids.

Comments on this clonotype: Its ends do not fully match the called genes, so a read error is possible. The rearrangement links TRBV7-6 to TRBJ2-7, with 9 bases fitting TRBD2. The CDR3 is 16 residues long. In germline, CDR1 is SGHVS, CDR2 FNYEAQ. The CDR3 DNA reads TGTGCTAGCAGTTTAAGACCGGGACTAGCAACGTACGAGCAGTACTTC. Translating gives CASSLRPGLATYEQYF.

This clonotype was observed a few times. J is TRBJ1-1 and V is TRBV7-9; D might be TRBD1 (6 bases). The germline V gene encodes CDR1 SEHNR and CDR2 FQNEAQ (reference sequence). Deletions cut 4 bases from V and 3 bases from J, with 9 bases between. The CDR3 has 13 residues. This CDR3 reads CASSWYRDTEAFF. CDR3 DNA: TGTGCCAGCAGCTGGTACAGGGACACTGAAGCTTTCTTT.

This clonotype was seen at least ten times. The CDR3 spells CASSPLGQGYTEAFF. In DNA, the CDR3 is TGTGCCAGCAGCCCTCTGGGACAGGGATACACTGAAGCTTTCTTT. J is TRBJ1-1 and V is TRBV7-9; 9 nucleotides align to TRBD1. Germline V CDR1 and CDR2: SEHNR, FQNEAQ (reference sequence). Unmatched junction bases numbered 7, after V lost 5 bases and J lost 3 bases. This CDR3 contains 15 residues.

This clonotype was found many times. CDR3 loop: CASSLAAGGAYEQYV. The CDR3, as DNA: TGTGCCAGCAGCTTAGCCGCGGGCGGTGCGTACGAGCAGTACGTC. The rearrangement links TRBV7-2 to TRBJ2-7; D may be TRBD2 (5 bases). The CDR3 extends over 15 amino acids. The V end was cut by 0 bases, the J end by 4 bases, with 13 bases between. CDR1 is SGHTA, CDR2 FQGNSA, per germline.

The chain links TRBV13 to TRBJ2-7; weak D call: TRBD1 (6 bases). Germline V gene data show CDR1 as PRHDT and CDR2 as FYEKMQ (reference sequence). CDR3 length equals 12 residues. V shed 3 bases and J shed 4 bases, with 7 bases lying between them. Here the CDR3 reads CASSFGQYEQYV. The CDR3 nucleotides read TGTGCCAGCAGCTTTGGACAGTACGAGCAGTACGTC.